The 21 T cell receptor beta chains reported below all come from one sample, sequenced in a study of T cells in Graves' hyperthyroidism and ophthalmopathy. TCR beta CDR3 regions were amplified from RNA. First-round RT-PCR targeting the TCR CDR3 was performed with the HTBI primer set. A single record per CDR3 protein comes from TCRdb applying MiXCR to the multiplex PCR reads. The repertoire has roughly 500,000 distinct CDR3 sequences, approximately 23% of them found once; the top ten carry less than 65%. Sequencing was performed on blood. These receptors were collected from a woman aged 70 to 79 with Graves' ophthalmopathy.

The chain combines TRBV20-1 with TRBJ2-5, with TRBD2 identical over 12 bases. CDR1 is DFQATT, CDR2 SNEGSKA, per germline (reference sequence). This CDR3 spans 16 amino acids. J was trimmed by 4 bases and V by 2 bases; bases with no gene match: 8. The CDR3 region has the DNA TGCAGTGCTAGATCCCGACTAGCGGGGGCGGGAGAGACCCAGTACTTC. It translates to CSARSRLAGAGETQYF.

The chain uses TRBV13 and TRBJ2-1; 7 bases agree with TRBD2. V shed 2 bases, J shed 4 bases, and the junction held 5 bases outside the gene matches. This CDR3 is built from 15 residues. Germline V lookup: CDR1 PRHDT, CDR2 FYEKMQ (reference sequence). CDR3 nucleotide sequence: TGTGCCAGCAGCTTATTCGGGGGGAGTTACAATGAGCAGTTCTTC. Translated, it gives CASSLFGGSYNEQFF.

The gene calls are TRBV19 and TRBJ2-7, with D perhaps assigned TRBD1 or TRBD2 (5 bases each). With 3 bases removed from V and 2 bases from J, the gap between germline ends came to 14 bases. CDR3 length: 15 amino acids. Germline V lookup: CDR1 LNHDA, CDR2 SQIVND (reference sequence). In DNA form, the CDR3 reads TGTGCCAGTAGTATCTGGGACGGAGGAGCCTACGAGCAGTACTTC. Its translation is CASSIWDGGAYEQYF. Full variable domain (remainder filled in from reference TRBV19 and TRBJ2-7): DGGITQSPKYLFRKEGQNVTLSCEQNLNHDAMYWYRQDPGQGLRLIYYSQIVNDFQKGDIAEGYSVSREKKESFPLTVTSAQKNPTAFYLCASSIWDGGAYEQYFGPGTRLTVT.

The chain recombines TRBV10-3 with TRBJ2-5; a weak D match, TRBD2 (6 bases). With 6 bases removed from V and 4 bases from J, the gap between germline ends came to 18 bases. The CDR3 is made up of 15 amino acids. Germline CDR1 is ENHRY and CDR2 is SYGVKD. The CDR3 DNA reads TGTGCCATCAGGGATGAGGGAGGAAAGTCAGAGACCCAGTACTTC. This translates into CAIRDEGGKSETQYF.

The table lists this clonotype with many counts. V usage is TRBV20-1 and J usage is TRBJ1-4; TRBD1 matches at 10 bases. Looked up from germline, CDR1 is DFQATT and CDR2 is SNEGSKA (reference sequence). CDR3 length equals 14 residues. J gave up 6 bases and V 3 bases, and 4 bases lay outside the gene matches. This CDR3 is CSASPGTGDEKLFF. The CDR3 region has the DNA TGCAGTGCTAGCCCAGGGACAGGGGATGAAAAACTGTTTTTT.

The chain couples TRBV11-2 to TRBJ2-1; TRBD1 matches at 10 bases. The CDR3 has 16 amino acids. Per germline, CDR1 SGHAT and CDR2 FQNNGV. V shed 0 bases and J 4 bases; nucleotides not matched to a gene: 3. CDR3 residues: CASSLEGTGVYNEQFF. The CDR3 DNA reads as TGTGCCAGCAGCTTAGAGGGGACAGGGGTTTACAATGAGCAGTTCTTC. The full variable domain, in which reference TRBV11-2 and TRBJ2-1 provide the parts outside the CDR3, is EAGVAQSPRYKIIEKRQSVAFWCNPISGHATLYWYQQILGQGPKLLIQFQNNGVVDDSQLPKDRFSAERLKGVDSTLKIQPAKLEDSAVYLCASSLEGTGVYNEQFFGPGTRLTVL.

This clonotype was seen at least ten times. The chain recombines TRBV2 with TRBJ2-1, with D tentatively TRBD2 (5 bases). The CDR3 spans 15 residues. Germline CDR1 and CDR2: SNHLY and FYNNEI. Between the trimmed V and J ends, which lost 1 base and 6 bases, there was a span of 13 bases. This CDR3 reads CASSEERKRINEQFF. CDR3 coding DNA: TGTGCCAGCAGTGAAGAGCGGAAGCGGATCAATGAGCAGTTCTTC.

This clonotype has just a few counts. J is TRBJ2-1 and V is TRBV7-2; 8 bases line up with TRBD2. Germline V gene data show CDR1 as SGHTA and CDR2 as FQGNSA. The CDR3 is made up of 15 amino acids. The J segment lost 6 bases and the V segment lost 1 base, leaving 5 bases of the junction unmatched. CDR3: CASSLVGTSRNEQFF. CDR3 coding DNA: TGTGCCAGCAGCTTAGTCGGGACTAGTCGCAATGAGCAGTTCTTC.

This clonotype was observed a handful of times. The chain combines TRBV7-2 with TRBJ2-5, with TRBD2 identical over 8 bases. The junction had 6 bases not matched to a gene; V was cut back by 1 base and J by 5 bases. The CDR3 totals 15 residues. Germline CDR1 and CDR2: SGHTA and FQGNSA. This CDR3 is CASSLEFGGRETQYF. The DNA for the CDR3 is TGTGCCAGCAGCTTAGAGTTCGGCGGGAGGGAGACCCAGTACTTC.

This clonotype was detected a few times. The chain uses TRBV7-6 and TRBJ2-3; a weak D match, TRBD2 (6 bases). The CDR3 is made up of 15 amino acids. Germline CDR1 and CDR2: SGHVS and FNYEAQ. V was trimmed by 1 base and J by 2 bases, leaving 10 bases between them. CDR3 DNA sequence: TGTGCCAGCAGCTTAGTTGGAGGGTTCACAGATACGCAGTATTTT. It translates to CASSLVGGFTDTQYF.

The V gene is TRBV5-4, the J gene TRBJ2-2; D unresolved. The CDR3 contains 15 residues. The germline CDR1 and CDR2 sequences are SGHNT and YYREEE (reference sequence). V was clipped by 4 bases and J by 4 bases, with 14 bases between them. The CDR3, as DNA: TGTGCCAGCAGCCCGGATAGCCGTACCACCGGGGAGCTGTTTTTT. Translating it yields CASSPDSRTTGELFF.

The chain links TRBV24-1 to TRBJ2-1, with 9 bases that match TRBD2. J gave up 2 bases and V 3 bases, and 13 bases lay outside the gene matches. Germline assignment: CDR1 KGHDR and CDR2 SFDVKD. CDR3 length: 19 residues. The CDR3 reads CATSDVREGRGMPYNEQFF. CDR3 DNA sequence: TGTGCCACCAGTGATGTGCGGGAGGGCCGAGGCATGCCCTACAATGAGCAGTTCTTC.

This clonotype was seen ten or more times. This chain links TRBV6-1 with TRBJ2-7, with D possibly matching TRBD1 (5 bases). The V end was cut by 1 base, the J end by 0 bases, with 7 bases between. Germline CDR1 reads MNHNS; CDR2 reads SASEGT. This CDR3 region has 14 residues. The CDR3 is CASSEGQPSYEQYF. Here the CDR3 DNA reads TGTGCCAGCAGTGAAGGACAGCCCTCCTACGAGCAGTACTTC.

In its sample, this clonotype was seen a few times. The CDR3 nucleotides are TGTGCCACTACTAGCGGGCATACTAGCACAGATACGCAGTATTTT. Translating gives CATTSGHTSTDTQYF. This sequence joins TRBV6-1 and TRBJ2-3; TRBD2 matches at 9 bases. The CDR3 sequence is 15 residues long. The V gene's germline CDR1 is MNHNS and CDR2 SASEGT. After removal of 10 bases from V and 0 bases from J, the junction contained 8 bases not matched to a gene.

This clonotype has a single count. A much larger clone lies one base from this, so it may be a read error. The CDR3 end shows no conserved phenylalanine or tryptophan, and so a read error is likely. The V and J genes are TRBV3-1 and TRBJ1-1, with D possibly being TRBD1 (6 bases). V was shortened by 6 bases and J by 1 base, with 15 bases between the two germline ends. CDR1 and CDR2 (germline): LGHDT, YNNKEL (reference sequence). This CDR3 is 15 amino acids long. In DNA, the CDR3 is TGTGCCAGCAGTCGAGGACAGACCGCGAACACTGAAGCTTTCCTT. This gives the protein CASSRGQTANTEAFL.

The chain employs TRBV6-1 and TRBJ1-2; 10 positions agree with TRBD1. The CDR3 has 16 residues. V was clipped by 2 bases and J by 5 bases; unmatched bases: 8. Germline V gene sequence: CDR1 MNHNS, CDR2 SASEGT. The CDR3: CASSELRDRGWYGYTF. The CDR3, as DNA: TGTGCCAGCAGTGAACTCCGGGACAGGGGTTGGTATGGCTACACCTTC.

The chain uses TRBV7-3 and TRBJ2-3, with D maybe TRBD1 (6 bases). Germline V lookup: CDR1 SGHTA, CDR2 FQGTGA. Deletions cut 1 base from V and 4 bases from J, with 9 bases between. The CDR3 contains 14 residues. CDR3 in DNA: TGTGCCAGCAGCTTAAGAGGGGGTCCAGATACGCAGTATTTT. It yields the protein CASSLRGGPDTQYF.

This clonotype showed up just a few times. The V and J genes are TRBV5-1 and TRBJ2-7; no firm D call. Germline CDR1 and CDR2: SGHRS and YFSETQ. V dropped 4 bases and J dropped 2 bases, with 10 bases sitting between them. This CDR3 comprises 13 residues. The CDR3 sequence is CASSPWEPYEQYF. The CDR3 nucleotides read TGCGCCAGCAGCCCGTGGGAACCCTACGAGCAGTACTTC.

This chain uses TRBV29-1 with TRBJ2-2, with 7 positions matching TRBD2. This CDR3 spans 15 amino acids. Germline-derived CDR1 and CDR2 are SQVTM and ANQGSEA. V dropped 4 bases and J dropped 2; count of bases not matched to a gene: 7. This CDR3 is CSVAEWGGNTGELFF. CDR3 nucleotides: TGCAGCGTTGCGGAATGGGGGGGAAACACCGGGGAGCTGTTTTTT.

V gene TRBV28 combines with J gene TRBJ2-7; tentatively, D is TRBD2 (7 bases). The CDR3 has 14 residues. CDR1 and CDR2 from the germline V gene are MDHEN and SYDVKM. V lost 7 bases and J lost 4, with 17 bases in between. CDR3 amino acids: CASTQGGGGYEQYF. As DNA, the CDR3 is TGTGCCAGCACCCAAGGCGGGGGCGGATACGAGCAGTACTTC.

This rearrangement joins TRBV12-3 or TRBV12-4 to TRBJ1-5; D is uncertain. Trimming removed 2 bases at V and 0 bases at J, with 8 bases between. The CDR3 runs 15 residues. CDR3 coding DNA: TGTGCCAGCAGTTTAAGACCGCTTAGCAATCAGCCCCAGCATTTT. It codes for CASSLRPLSNQPQHF.